This T cell receptor (beta chain) is from a study of regulatory T cells in long-lasting Graves disease. Across the whole study: Treatment with antithyroid drugs for over 5 years, together with positive TSH receptor antibodies, meant persistent Graves' disease.

Study findings and constraints: Segments TRBV28, TRBJ1-2 and TRBJ2-5 showed preferential usage in persistent disease. For persistent Graves' patients, TCR diversity was lower than for newly diagnosed ones.

As for time point: persistent/refractory GD, antithyroid drugs over 5 years with positive TRAb. Scientists built the TCR library using RNA that was extracted from PBMCs. Per the germline V gene, CDR1 is SQVTM and CDR2 is ANQGSEA. The CDR3 length is 10 residues. Trimming left V 5 bases short and J 3 bases short, with 5 bases between. In the case of this clonotype: Its antigen is not identified.

Researchers made TCR beta libraries by using iRepertoire HTBI primers and running Arm-PCR on CDR3 regions. TCRdb ran MiXCR on the multiplex PCR reads and lists one entry per CDR3 protein. This table holds approximately 440,000 distinct CDR3 sequences, about a quarter found once. The sample was peripheral blood mononuclear cells (PBMCs), taken when the disease was refractory, from a patient treated with antithyroid drugs. This chain uses TRBV29-1 with TRBJ2-7; D is unresolved. This sequence was found in a female donor with Graves disease. The CDR3 bases are TGCAGCGTTTGGGACTACGAGCAGTACTTC. Residues: CSVWDYEQYF.